This T cell receptor (beta chain) came from a study of CD8+CD57+ T cells in acquired aplastic anemia. Profiling of TCR beta VDJ combinations and CDR3 sequences used genomic DNA as template. TCRdb ran MiXCR on the reads and lists one entry per CDR3 protein. The sample comprises roughly 150,000 distinct CDR3 sequences, roughly 48% of which are singletons, and less than 3% rests with the top ten. This clonotype appeared a few times. Selection for sequencing was limited to patients who had shown CD8+CD57+ cell expansion by flow cytometry. Trimming shortened V by 6 bases and J by 8 bases, and 19 bases separated the two germline ends. CDR3 length: 15 amino acids. CDR1 is MDHEN, CDR2 SYDVKM, per germline.

The sequence was obtained from a human donor with aplastic anemia. The rearrangement joins TRBV28 to TRBJ1-4; a possible D gene is TRBD1 (5 bases). The sample comprised sorted CD4+, CD8+, or CD8+CD57+ T cells (not recorded which) from PBMCs. Written as DNA, the CDR3 is TGTGCCAGCAGCCCCGACGCAGGGCCTACCGAAAAACTGTTTTTT. This sequence encodes CASSPDAGPTEKLFF.